The next 17 T cell receptor beta chains were all read from a single sample in a study of T cell repertoires and HLA-DP antigens. Generated by immunoSEQ multiplex PCR, the TCRdb table keeps only in-frame clones and is missing some. The data hold around 110,000 clones, with approximately 92% observed a single time. No antigen has been identified for these receptors. The source material was CD4+ T cells from PBMCs. The receptors stem from a young woman in good health and CMV-seronegative.

The chain recombines TRBV2 with TRBJ1-1, with 10 positions matching TRBD1. Germline V CDR1 and CDR2: SNHLY, FYNNEI. The CDR3 has 16 amino acids. The junction had 7 bases not matched to a gene; V was cut back by 6 bases and J by 0 bases. CDR3 bases: TGTGCCAGCAGATTCGGGGACAGGGGTTTGAACACTGAAGCTTTCTTT. Its translation is CASRFGDRGLNTEAFF. Looking up the rest from reference TRBV2 and TRBJ1-1 gives the full variable domain: EPEVTQTPSHQVTQMGQEVILRCVPISNHLYFYWYRQILGQKVEFLVSFYNNEISEKSEIFDDQFSVERPDGSNFTLKIRSTKLEDSAMYFCASRFGDRGLNTEAFFGQGTRLTVV.

The V call is TRBV2, the J call TRBJ2-1; a possible D gene is TRBD2 (5 bases). Trimming cost V 3 bases and J 0 bases, with 9 bases left between them. Germline V gives CDR1 SNHLY, CDR2 FYNNEI. This CDR3 region has 15 residues. The CDR3 spells CASSEDGLSYNEQFF. The CDR3 region has the DNA TGTGCCAGCAGTGAGGACGGACTCTCCTACAATGAGCAGTTCTTC.

This rearrangement joins TRBV5-1 to TRBJ1-2; D unresolved. The length of the CDR3 is 14 residues. Germline V gives CDR1 SGHRS, CDR2 YFSETQ. V lost 3 bases and J 3 bases, leaving 12 bases between the germline ends. The CDR3 region is CASSWEGSDYGYTF. CDR3 bases: TGCGCCAGCAGCTGGGAGGGCAGTGACTATGGCTACACCTTC.

The V and J genes are TRBV6-5 and TRBJ1-2, with 10 bases aligning to TRBD1. The CDR3 totals 14 residues. J gave up 4 bases and V 6 bases, and 5 bases lay outside the gene matches. The germline CDR1 and CDR2 sequences are MNHEY and SVGAGI. The CDR3 region is CASRGQGEAYGYTF. The DNA for the CDR3 is TGTGCCAGCAGAGGACAGGGGGAGGCCTATGGCTACACCTTC.

This rearrangement joins TRBV9 to TRBJ2-3; 8 bases fit TRBD1. The trim removed 4 bases at V and 5 bases at J, leaving 9 bases unmatched. This CDR3 is built from 15 residues. Germline V gene data show CDR1 as SGDLS and CDR2 as YYNGEE. CDR3 protein: CASSPRTGRGDTQYF. The CDR3 bases are TGTGCCAGCAGCCCACGGACAGGGCGGGGAGATACGCAGTATTTT.

In its sample, this clone was seen once. V gene TRBV4-2 combines with J gene TRBJ1-6, with TRBD1 matching 8 bases. Per germline, CDR1 LGHNA and CDR2 YNFKEQ. The V segment lost 1 base and the J segment 8 bases; nucleotides outside the gene matches: 19. This CDR3 has 20 residues. The CDR3 coding sequence is TGTGCCAGCAGCCAAGTGCGTTGGGCCACGATGGACAGGGACGATTCACCCCTCCACTTT. This codes for CASSQVRWATMDRDDSPLHF.

The gene calls are TRBV28 and TRBJ1-1; no firm D call. Trimming took off 3 bases at V and 0 bases at J, with 5 bases between the two ends. Per germline, CDR1 MDHEN and CDR2 SYDVKM. The CDR3 is made up of 13 amino acids. Here the CDR3 reads CASSFPMNTEAFF. CDR3 nucleotides: TGTGCCAGCAGTTTCCCCATGAACACTGAAGCTTTCTTT.

The CDR3 protein is CASNSRGGDTQYF. The CDR3 DNA reads as TGTGCCAGCAATAGCAGAGGGGGAGATACGCAGTATTTT. V is TRBV7-9 and J is TRBJ2-3; maybe TRBD1 (6 bases). Germline loops: CDR1 SEHNR, CDR2 FQNEAQ (reference sequence). V was shortened by 7 bases and J by 5 bases, with 13 bases between the two germline ends. The CDR3 covers 13 residues.

J is TRBJ2-7 and V is TRBV18; 10 bases line up with TRBD1. This CDR3 contains 15 residues. Germline V gene lookup returns CDR1 KGHSH and CDR2 LQKENI. Trimming removed 3 bases from V and 7 bases from J; junction bases left unmatched: 9. The CDR3 is CASSPLDRGTREQYF. The CDR3 DNA reads TGTGCCAGCTCACCGTTGGACAGGGGGACTCGGGAGCAGTACTTC.

The V gene is TRBV5-1, the J gene TRBJ2-7, with TRBD2 identical over 8 bases. The CDR3 has 19 amino acids. Losses at the gene ends were 0 bases for V and 3 bases for J; bases not matched to a gene: 17. Germline-derived CDR1 and CDR2 are SGHRS and YFSETQ. The CDR3 reads CASSLEVAGYRGSIYEQYF. The CDR3 DNA reads TGCGCCAGCAGCTTGGAAGTAGCGGGATACCGGGGGAGTATCTACGAGCAGTACTTC.

The chain links TRBV4-1 to TRBJ2-1; maybe TRBD1 (6 bases). CDR1 is MGHRA and CDR2 is YSYEKL in the germline V gene. The CDR3 length is 14 residues. Trimming cost V 2 bases and J 5 bases, with 10 bases left between them. The CDR3 bases are TGCGCCAGCAGCCAACAGGACAGAGACAATGAGCAGTTCTTC. Translated, it gives CASSQQDRDNEQFF.

This chain joins TRBV30 and TRBJ1-1; D is undetermined. CDR3 length: 11 amino acids. V lost 1 base to trimming and J lost 10 bases, with 10 bases between them. Germline V gives CDR1 GTSNPN, CDR2 SVGIG (reference sequence). The CDR3 sequence: CAWSGTITAFF. The CDR3 DNA follows: TGTGCCTGGAGTGGGACTATAACAGCTTTCTTT.

V usage is TRBV27 and J usage is TRBJ2-2; D may be TRBD2 (5 bases). The V and J ends lost 6 bases and 4 bases respectively, with 15 bases between them. The CDR3 consists of 15 residues. Germline V CDR1 and CDR2: MNHEY, SMNVEV (reference sequence). The CDR3 DNA sequence: TGTGCCAGCAGCTCTTGGAGGCGCGTCACCGGGGAGCTGTTTTTT. It is translated as CASSSWRRVTGELFF.

The chain joins TRBV11-2 to TRBJ2-4, with D unclear. The V end lost 5 bases, the J end lost 8 bases, and 13 bases lay between the germline ends. CDR1 and CDR2 from the germline V gene are SGHAT and FQNNGV. The CDR3 has 13 residues. The CDR3 DNA reads TGTGCCAGCAGCCACCCCAGGATCCACATTCAGTACTTC. Encoded protein: CASSHPRIHIQYF.

This chain links TRBV27 with TRBJ1-2; possible D gene TRBD1, 5 bases. Germline CDR1 MNHEY, CDR2 SMNVEV (reference sequence). Trimming took 1 base from V and 3 from J, leaving 12 bases between them. The CDR3 has 15 residues. The chain's CDR3 is CASSLYPGLYYGYTF. The CDR3, as DNA: TGTGCCAGCAGTTTATATCCAGGGCTGTACTATGGCTACACCTTC.

The J gene is TRBJ1-2, the V gene TRBV30; D remains ambiguous. The ends were cut back, 1 base at V and 6 bases at J, with 15 bases in the middle. CDR1 and CDR2 (germline): GTSNPN, SVGIG (reference sequence). This CDR3 comprises 14 residues. In nucleotides, the CDR3 is TGTGCCTGGAGTGAAGGTGGTGGGAAAAATGGCTACACCTTC. Translation gives CAWSEGGGKNGYTF. Full variable domain (outside the CDR3, taken from reference TRBV30 and TRBJ1-2): SQTIHQWPATLVQPVGSPLSLECTVEGTSNPNLYWYRQAAGRGLQLLFYSVGIGQISSEVPQNLSASRPQDRQFILSSKKLLLSDSGFYLCAWSEGGGKNGYTFGSGTRLTVV.

The chain combines TRBV19 with TRBJ2-2, with 7 bases lining up with TRBD2. The CDR3 is 14 amino acids. V was clipped by 5 bases and J by 6 bases; unmatched bases: 6. Germline V gene lookup returns CDR1 LNHDA and CDR2 SQIVND (reference sequence). The CDR3 sequence is CASSYRGRAGELFF. The CDR3 coding sequence is TGTGCCAGTAGTTATCGGGGGAGGGCCGGGGAGCTGTTTTTT.